This T cell receptor (beta chain) was sequenced during a study of T cells in narcolepsy. Study at large: Enrolled donors included narcolepsy type 1 or type 2 patients and healthy controls. Study-wide points: Reportedly, autoreactive clonotypes were serially detected in patients' blood but not controls'. In some patient and control memory CD4+ samples, autoreactive clones were absent.

The method was immunoSEQ multiplex PCR; TCRdb's version includes in-frame clones alone and lacks a portion of them. The top ten clones hold roughly 3.8% of a sample with tens of thousands of clones, almost 80% of them seen once. Trimming took 4 bases from V and 1 from J, leaving 9 bases between them. Germline CDR1 is GTSNPN and CDR2 is SVGIG (reference sequence). The CDR3 sequence is 13 residues long. As concerns this clone: Its matching antigen is unknown.

Sequencing input: memory (CD45RA-) CD4+ T cells from blood. This receptor was taken from a human donor in good health. This sequence joins TRBV30 and TRBJ2-3, with TRBD2 as a possible D gene (5 bases). CDR3 loop: CAWTAGGTDTQYF. The CDR3 region has the DNA TGTGCCTGGACTGCCGGGGGCACAGATACGCAGTATTTT.